The clone carrying this TCR beta chain showed up just once. Its antigen is not known. This specimen belongs to a study of brain T cells in children with intractable seizures. The study's findings and limits: Absence of clones before surgery may stem from lower sequencing depth. HCMV serostatus was not known, and viral specificity came from CDR3 similarity only.

Only cases whose brain tissue showed the highest T cell transcript signatures were sequenced. V was pared by 11 bases and J by 1 base, with 7 bases of the junction left unmatched. The CDR3 has 13 residues. Germline V CDR1 and CDR2: MNHEY, SVGAGI. Sequenced by immunoSEQ multiplex PCR; TCRdb stores in-frame clones only, minus some. The top ten clones hold approximately 0.37% of a sample with 62,000 or so clones, 95% to 97% of them seen once. This TCR was sampled from a boy under two years old with focal cortical dysplasia and intractable seizures. The starting material was peripheral blood, obtained at surgery. The V call is TRBV6-5, the J call TRBJ1-1; 7 positions agree with TRBD1. This chain's CDR3 is CAGSQGRNTEAFF. CDR3 DNA sequence: TGTGCCGGATCACAGGGGAGGAACACTGAAGCTTTCTTT.